The 14 T cell receptor beta chains below come from one sample, sequenced in a study of blood T cell repertoires in COVID-19. Data came from immunoSEQ multiplex PCR; TCRdb stores just in-frame clones and leaves some out. The data contain 200,000 to 300,000 clones, 80% to 90% of them singletons. The sequencing sample was made of peripheral blood. Source of these receptors: a man under 40 with active or convalescent COVID-19.

The rearrangement uses TRBV19 and TRBJ2-7; tentatively, D is TRBD2 (6 bases). The CDR3 contains 11 residues. With 6 bases removed from V and 6 bases from J, the gap between germline ends came to 9 bases. CDR1 and CDR2 (germline): LNHDA, SQIVND (reference sequence). The CDR3, as DNA: TGTGCCAGTAGCCTCGGGGGCGAGCAGTACTTC. Translated: CASSLGGEQYF.

The V call is TRBV13, the J call TRBJ1-4, with 7 positions matching TRBD1. The germline V gene has CDR1 PRHDT and CDR2 FYEKMQ (reference sequence). The CDR3 sequence is 15 residues long. V lost 6 bases to trimming and J lost 3 bases; unmatched junction nucleotides: 7. The CDR3 nucleotides are TGTGCCAGCAGGGGTAGGGGGCTTGCTAATGAAAAACTGTTTTTT. Protein sequence: CASRGRGLANEKLFF.

The rearrangement joins TRBV2 to TRBJ1-2; D might be TRBD1 (6 bases). Germline V gene sequence: CDR1 SNHLY, CDR2 FYNNEI. There are 12 residues in the CDR3. The V end was cut by 9 bases, the J end by 6 bases, with 14 bases between. The CDR3 loop reads CASFRDINGYTF. CDR3 sequence (DNA): TGTGCCAGTTTCCGGGACATAAATGGCTACACCTTC.

The chain joins TRBV4-1 to TRBJ2-1; D is ambiguous. Germline CDR1 MGHRA, CDR2 YSYEKL. The CDR3 is made up of 12 amino acids. The V gene lost 3 bases and the J gene lost 8 bases, with 8 bases spanning the gap. The CDR3 region is CASSQAAHEQFF. In DNA, the CDR3 is TGCGCCAGCAGCCAGGCCGCTCATGAGCAGTTCTTC.

The chain links TRBV7-9 to TRBJ1-6; D unclear. Germline assignment: CDR1 SEHNR and CDR2 FQNEAQ (reference sequence). V lost 4 bases and J lost 11, with 21 bases in between. The CDR3 runs 16 residues. The CDR3 coding sequence is TGTGCCAGCAGCTCGTCGACGCGGGGTAACTTAACACCCCTCCACTTT. As protein: CASSSSTRGNLTPLHF.

The J gene is TRBJ2-5, the V gene TRBV7-9, with D possibly matching TRBD1 (6 bases). Germline-derived CDR1 and CDR2 are SEHNR and FQNEAQ (reference sequence). CDR3 length equals 15 residues. The ends were cut back, 2 bases at V and 4 bases at J, with 14 bases in the middle. The CDR3 is CASSLRWDTRETQYF. In nucleotides, the CDR3 is TGTGCCAGCAGCTTACGTTGGGACACTCGAGAGACCCAGTACTTC. Filled out from reference TRBV7-9 and TRBJ2-5, the complete variable domain reads DTGVSQNPRHKITKRGQNVTFRCDPISEHNRLYWYRQTLGQGPEFLTYFQNEAQLEKSRLLSDRFSAERPKGSFSTLEIQRTEQGDSAMYLCASSLRWDTRETQYFGPGTRLLVL.

V usage is TRBV15 and J usage is TRBJ1-2, with D perhaps TRBD1 (5 bases). The CDR3 is made up of 14 amino acids. The V end was cut by 1 base, the J end by 5 bases, with 11 bases between. Per the germline V gene, CDR1 is LNHNV and CDR2 is YYDKDF (reference sequence). The CDR3 DNA reads TGTGCCACCAGCAGAGCCGGACAAGGATATGGCTACACCTTC. Amino acids: CATSRAGQGYGYTF.

J is TRBJ2-3 and V is TRBV7-2; 11 bases map to TRBD1. The germline V gene encodes CDR1 SGHTA and CDR2 FQGNSA. The CDR3 sequence is 14 residues long. Unmatched junction bases numbered 1, after V lost 4 bases and J lost 4 bases. The CDR3 bases are TGTGCCAGCAGCTGGGGACAGGGGGCAGATACGCAGTATTTT. It translates to CASSWGQGADTQYF.

The J gene is TRBJ2-7, the V gene TRBV6-5, with a tentative D call TRBD1 (6 bases). This CDR3 spans 14 amino acids. Germline V gene sequence: CDR1 MNHEY, CDR2 SVGAGI. With 2 bases removed from V and 4 bases from J, the gap between germline ends came to 12 bases. This CDR3 is CASSYIGGGYEQYF. DNA for the CDR3: TGTGCCAGCAGTTACATTGGGGGCGGATACGAGCAGTACTTC.

The chain is built from TRBV18 and TRBJ1-3, with 7 nucleotides matching TRBD1. The CDR3 runs 16 residues. After removal of 2 bases from V and 0 bases from J, the junction contained 4 bases not matched to a gene. Germline lookup yields CDR1 KGHSH and CDR2 LQKENI. The CDR3 is CASSPGQASSGNTIYF. The CDR3 DNA is TGTGCCAGCTCACCAGGACAGGCTAGCTCTGGAAACACCATATATTTT.

The chain has TRBV6-5 and TRBJ2-5; TRBD2 is a possible D gene (7 bases). The germline CDR1 and CDR2 sequences are MNHEY and SVGAGI. Trimming pared 7 bases from V and 2 bases from J, leaving 17 bases between. The CDR3 runs to 15 residues. The CDR3 here is CASMIYGGLQETQYF. The CDR3 nucleotides read TGTGCCAGCATGATCTACGGGGGGCTACAAGAGACCCAGTACTTC.

This clone was detected once. The chain joins TRBV19 to TRBJ1-3, with D possibly TRBD1 on 5 matching bases. The CDR3 contains 14 residues. Germline V lookup: CDR1 LNHDA, CDR2 SQIVND (reference sequence). Trimming took 7 bases from V and 0 from J, leaving 10 bases between them. The CDR3 DNA reads TGTGCCAGTACGGACACGCGCTCTGGAAACACCATATATTTT. Its protein product is CASTDTRSGNTIYF.

This rearrangement joins TRBV7-8 to TRBJ1-2, with 8 positions matching TRBD1. CDR3 length equals 16 residues. Germline V gives CDR1 SGHVS, CDR2 FQNEAQ. The trim removed 3 bases at V and 3 bases at J, leaving 9 bases unmatched. The CDR3 DNA reads TGTGCCAGCAGCTTCAGGGGGCAGATCCTGGACTATGGCTACACCTTC. The encoded protein is CASSFRGQILDYGYTF.

The CDR3 loop reads CASSSSPYEQYF. CDR3 sequence (DNA): TGTGCCAGCAGCAGCTCCCCATACGAGCAGTACTTC. The genes are TRBV7-9 and TRBJ2-7; D uncertain. This CDR3 has 12 residues. Germline lookup yields CDR1 SEHNR and CDR2 FQNEAQ (reference sequence). Trimming cost V 5 bases and J 4 bases, with 9 bases left between them.